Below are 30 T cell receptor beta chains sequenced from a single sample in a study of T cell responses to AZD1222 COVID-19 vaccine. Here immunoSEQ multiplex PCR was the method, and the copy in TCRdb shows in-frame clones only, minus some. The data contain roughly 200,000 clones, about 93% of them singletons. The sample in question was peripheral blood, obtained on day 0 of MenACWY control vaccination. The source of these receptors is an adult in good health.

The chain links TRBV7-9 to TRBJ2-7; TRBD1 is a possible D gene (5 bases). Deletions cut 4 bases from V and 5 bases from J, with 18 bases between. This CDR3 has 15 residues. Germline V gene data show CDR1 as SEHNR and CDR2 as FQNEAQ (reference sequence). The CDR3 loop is CASSSARRTLDEQYF. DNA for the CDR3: TGTGCCAGCAGCTCCGCTCGACGGACACTCGACGAGCAGTACTTC.

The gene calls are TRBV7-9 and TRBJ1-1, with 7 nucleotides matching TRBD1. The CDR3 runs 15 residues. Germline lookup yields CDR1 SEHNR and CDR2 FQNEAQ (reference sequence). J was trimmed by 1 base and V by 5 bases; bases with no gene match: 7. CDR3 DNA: TGTGCCAGCAGCCCCCGACAGGGTGGGAACACTGAAGCTTTCTTT. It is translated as CASSPRQGGNTEAFF.

CDR3 residues: CATSRISAADTQYF. CDR3 bases: TGTGCCACCAGCAGAATCTCAGCGGCAGATACGCAGTATTTT. This rearrangement joins TRBV15 to TRBJ2-3, with D possibly TRBD2 on 5 matching bases. V lost 2 bases and J 4 bases, leaving 10 bases between the germline ends. The CDR3 covers 14 residues. Germline CDR1 reads LNHNV; CDR2 reads YYDKDF (reference sequence).

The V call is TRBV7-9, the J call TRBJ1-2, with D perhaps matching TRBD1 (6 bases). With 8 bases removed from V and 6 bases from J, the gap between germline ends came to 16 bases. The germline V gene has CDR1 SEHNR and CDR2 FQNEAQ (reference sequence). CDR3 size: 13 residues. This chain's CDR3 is CASADRSRHGYTF. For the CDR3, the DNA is TGTGCCAGCGCCGACAGGAGTCGGCATGGCTACACCTTC. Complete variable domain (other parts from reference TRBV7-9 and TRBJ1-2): DTGVSQNPRHKITKRGQNVTFRCDPISEHNRLYWYRQTLGQGPEFLTYFQNEAQLEKSRLLSDRFSAERPKGSFSTLEIQRTEQGDSAMYLCASADRSRHGYTFGSGTRLTVV.

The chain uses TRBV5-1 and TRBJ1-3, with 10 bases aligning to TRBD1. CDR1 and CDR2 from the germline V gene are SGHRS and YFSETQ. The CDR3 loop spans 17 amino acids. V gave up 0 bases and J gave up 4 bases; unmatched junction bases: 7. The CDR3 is CASSLAAGTGVGNTIYF. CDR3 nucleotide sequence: TGCGCCAGCAGCTTGGCAGCTGGGACAGGGGTAGGAAACACCATATATTTT.

The CDR3 DNA sequence: TGTGCCAGCAGCGTAGTATTGGGACTGGAGAGCTCCTACAATGAGCAGTTCTTC. Residues: CASSVVLGLESSYNEQFF. The chain is built from TRBV9 and TRBJ2-1; maybe TRBD2 (6 bases). Trimming cost V 0 bases and J 0 bases, with 16 bases left between them. This CDR3 is 18 amino acids long. The germline V gene has CDR1 SGDLS and CDR2 YYNGEE.

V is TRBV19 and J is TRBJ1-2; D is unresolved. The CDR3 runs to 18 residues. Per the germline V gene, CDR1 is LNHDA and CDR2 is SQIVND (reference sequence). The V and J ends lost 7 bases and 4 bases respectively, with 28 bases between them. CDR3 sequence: CASTYVEFSAAPVYGYTF. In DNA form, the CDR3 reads TGTGCCAGTACCTACGTGGAATTCAGTGCGGCCCCCGTCTATGGCTACACCTTC.

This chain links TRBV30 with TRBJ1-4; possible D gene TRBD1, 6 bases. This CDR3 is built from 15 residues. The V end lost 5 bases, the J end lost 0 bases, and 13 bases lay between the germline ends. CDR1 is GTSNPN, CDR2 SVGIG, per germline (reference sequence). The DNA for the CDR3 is TGTGCCTGGGGGCCGCGGGGGCCAACTAATGAAAAACTGTTTTTT. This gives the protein CAWGPRGPTNEKLFF.

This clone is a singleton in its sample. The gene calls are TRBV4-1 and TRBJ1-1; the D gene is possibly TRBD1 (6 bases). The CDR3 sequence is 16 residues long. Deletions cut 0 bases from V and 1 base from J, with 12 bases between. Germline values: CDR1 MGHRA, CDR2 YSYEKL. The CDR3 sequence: CASSQEGAAWNTEAFF. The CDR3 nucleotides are TGCGCCAGCAGCCAAGAGGGGGCAGCCTGGAACACTGAAGCTTTCTTT.

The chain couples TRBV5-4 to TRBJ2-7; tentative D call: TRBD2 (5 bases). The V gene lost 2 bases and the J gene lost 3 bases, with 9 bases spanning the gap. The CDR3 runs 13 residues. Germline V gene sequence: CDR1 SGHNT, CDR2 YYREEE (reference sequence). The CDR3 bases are TGTGCCAGCAGCTTTAGAGGGATCTACGAGCAGTACTTC. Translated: CASSFRGIYEQYF.

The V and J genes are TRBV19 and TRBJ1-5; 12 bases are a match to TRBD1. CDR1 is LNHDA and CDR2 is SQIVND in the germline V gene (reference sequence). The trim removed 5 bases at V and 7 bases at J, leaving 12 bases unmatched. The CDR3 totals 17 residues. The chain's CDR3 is CASSEFKGQGAGQPQHF. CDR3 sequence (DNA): TGTGCCAGTAGTGAATTTAAGGGACAGGGGGCTGGGCAGCCCCAGCATTTT.

CDR3 loop: CASSYSDRGPYEQYF. The DNA of the CDR3 is TGTGCCAGCAGTTACTCGGACAGAGGTCCCTACGAGCAGTACTTC. The gene calls are TRBV6-6 and TRBJ2-7; tentative D call: TRBD1 (6 bases). Germline values: CDR1 MNHNY, CDR2 SVGAGI (reference sequence). CDR3 size: 15 residues. V was cut by 0 bases and J by 2 bases, with 11 bases left in between.

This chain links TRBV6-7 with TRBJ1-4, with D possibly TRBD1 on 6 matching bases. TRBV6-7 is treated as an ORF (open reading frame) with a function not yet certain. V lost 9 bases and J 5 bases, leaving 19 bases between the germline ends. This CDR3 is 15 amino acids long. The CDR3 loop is CASLTGGLANEKLFF. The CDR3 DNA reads TGTGCCAGTTTGACAGGAGGTTTAGCGAATGAAAAACTGTTTTTT.

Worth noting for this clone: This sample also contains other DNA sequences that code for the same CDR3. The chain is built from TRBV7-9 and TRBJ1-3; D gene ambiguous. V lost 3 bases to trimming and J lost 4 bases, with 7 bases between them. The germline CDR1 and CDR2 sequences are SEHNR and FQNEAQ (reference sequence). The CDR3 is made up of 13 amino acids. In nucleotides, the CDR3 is TGTGCCAGCAGCTTGGGCCAGGGAAACACCATATATTTT. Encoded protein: CASSLGQGNTIYF.

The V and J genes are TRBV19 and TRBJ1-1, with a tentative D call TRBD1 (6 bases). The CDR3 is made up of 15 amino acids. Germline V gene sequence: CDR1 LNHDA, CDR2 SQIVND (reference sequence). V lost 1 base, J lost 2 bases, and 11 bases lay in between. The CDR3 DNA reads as TGTGCCAGTAGTATAGCTGGGACACCTAACACTGAAGCTTTCTTT. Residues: CASSIAGTPNTEAFF.

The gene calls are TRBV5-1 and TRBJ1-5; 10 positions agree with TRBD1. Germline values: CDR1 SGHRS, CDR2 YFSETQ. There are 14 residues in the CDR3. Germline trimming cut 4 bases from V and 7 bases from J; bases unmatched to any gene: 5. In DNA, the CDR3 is TGCGCCAGCAGCCCCGGGACAGGGGAACAGCCCCAGCATTTT. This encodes CASSPGTGEQPQHF.

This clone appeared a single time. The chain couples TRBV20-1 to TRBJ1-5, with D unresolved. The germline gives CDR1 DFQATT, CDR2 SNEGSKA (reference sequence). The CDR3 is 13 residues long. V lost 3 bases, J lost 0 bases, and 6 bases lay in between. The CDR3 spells CSASVGSNQPQHF. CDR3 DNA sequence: TGCAGTGCTAGTGTGGGTAGCAATCAGCCCCAGCATTTT.

CDR3: CASSQVPQGGETQYF. In DNA form, the CDR3 reads TGCGCCAGCAGCCAAGTTCCACAGGGTGGAGAGACCCAGTACTTC. The chain combines TRBV4-1 with TRBJ2-5; tentative D call: TRBD1 (6 bases). V shed 1 base and J shed 4 bases, with 13 bases lying between them. The CDR3 contains 15 residues. Germline V gene lookup returns CDR1 MGHRA and CDR2 YSYEKL.

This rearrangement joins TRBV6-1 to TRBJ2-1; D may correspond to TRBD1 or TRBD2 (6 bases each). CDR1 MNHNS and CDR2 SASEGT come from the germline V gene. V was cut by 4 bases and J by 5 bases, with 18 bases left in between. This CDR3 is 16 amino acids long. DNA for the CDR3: TGTGCCAGCAGTGGTCGATCAGGGGAGGTGCACAATGAGCAGTTCTTC. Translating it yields CASSGRSGEVHNEQFF.

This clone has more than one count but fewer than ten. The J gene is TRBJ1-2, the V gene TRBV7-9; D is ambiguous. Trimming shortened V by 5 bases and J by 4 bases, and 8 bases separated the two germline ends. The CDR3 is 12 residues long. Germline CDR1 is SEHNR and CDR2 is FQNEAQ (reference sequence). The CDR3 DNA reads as TGTGCCAGCAGCGTTGACGGCTATGGCTACACCTTC. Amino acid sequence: CASSVDGYGYTF.

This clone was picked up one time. CDR3 sequence (DNA): TGTGCCAGCAGCCTGACAGGGGTGAACACTGAAGCTTTCTTT. As protein: CASSLTGVNTEAFF. The chain employs TRBV6-7 and TRBJ1-1, with 8 bases matching TRBD1. TRBV6-7 is filed as an ORF, its function uncertain. V lost 6 bases, J lost 0 bases, and 3 bases stayed unmatched. The CDR3 extends over 14 amino acids.

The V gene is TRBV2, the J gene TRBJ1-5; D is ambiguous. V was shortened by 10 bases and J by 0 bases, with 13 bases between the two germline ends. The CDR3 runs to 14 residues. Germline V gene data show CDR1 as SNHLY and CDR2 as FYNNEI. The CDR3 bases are TGTGCCACGCAATTGGATAATAGCAATCAGCCCCAGCATTTT. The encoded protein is CATQLDNSNQPQHF.

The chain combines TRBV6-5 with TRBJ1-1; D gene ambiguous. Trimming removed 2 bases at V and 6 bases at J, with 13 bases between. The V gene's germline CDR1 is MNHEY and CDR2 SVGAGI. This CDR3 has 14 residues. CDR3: CASSYEVGWSEAFF. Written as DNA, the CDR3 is TGTGCCAGCAGTTACGAGGTGGGCTGGTCTGAAGCTTTCTTT.

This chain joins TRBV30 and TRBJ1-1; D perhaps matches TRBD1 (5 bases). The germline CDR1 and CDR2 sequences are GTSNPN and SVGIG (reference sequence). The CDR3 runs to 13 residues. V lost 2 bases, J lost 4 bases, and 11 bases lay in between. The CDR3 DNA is TGTGCCTGGAGTCAAAGAAGGGGCACTGAAGCTTTCTTT. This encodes CAWSQRRGTEAFF.

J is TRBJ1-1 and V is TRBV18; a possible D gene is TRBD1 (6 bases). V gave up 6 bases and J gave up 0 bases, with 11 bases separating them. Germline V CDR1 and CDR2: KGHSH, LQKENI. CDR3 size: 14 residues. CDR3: CASSADSMNTEAFF. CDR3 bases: TGTGCCAGCTCCGCGGACAGTATGAACACTGAAGCTTTCTTT.

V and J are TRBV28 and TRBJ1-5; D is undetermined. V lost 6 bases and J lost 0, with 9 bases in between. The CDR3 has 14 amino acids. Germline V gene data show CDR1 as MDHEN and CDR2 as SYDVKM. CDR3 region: CASRTMASNQPQHF. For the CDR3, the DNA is TGTGCCAGCAGGACGATGGCTAGCAATCAGCCCCAGCATTTT.

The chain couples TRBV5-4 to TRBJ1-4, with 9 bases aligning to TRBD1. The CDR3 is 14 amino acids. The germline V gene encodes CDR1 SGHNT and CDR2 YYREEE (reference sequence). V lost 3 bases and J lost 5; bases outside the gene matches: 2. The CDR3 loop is CASSWGTGNEKLFF. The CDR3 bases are TGTGCCAGCAGCTGGGGGACAGGGAATGAAAAACTGTTTTTT.

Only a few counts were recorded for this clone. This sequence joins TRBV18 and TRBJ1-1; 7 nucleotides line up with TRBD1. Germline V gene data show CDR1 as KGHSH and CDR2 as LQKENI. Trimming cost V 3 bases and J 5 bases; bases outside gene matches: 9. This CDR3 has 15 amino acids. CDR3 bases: TGTGCCAGCTCACCGCCTCAGGGGGGAAAAACTGAAGCTTTCTTT. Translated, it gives CASSPPQGGKTEAFF. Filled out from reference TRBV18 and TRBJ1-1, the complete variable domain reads NAGVMQNPRHLVRRRGQEARLRCSPMKGHSHVYWYRQLPEEGLKFMVYLQKENIIDESGMPKERFSAEFPKEGPSILRIQQVVRGDSAAYFCASSPPQGGKTEAFFGQGTRLTVV.

The DNA for the CDR3 is TGTGCCATCAGTGACCGTCCTAGCGGGGGGGCCCACGAGCAGTACTTC. Translating gives CAISDRPSGGAHEQYF. This sequence joins TRBV10-3 and TRBJ2-7; 12 bases agree with TRBD2. V was pared by 3 bases and J by 5 bases, with 8 bases of the junction left unmatched. This CDR3 is built from 16 residues. The germline gives CDR1 ENHRY, CDR2 SYGVKD.

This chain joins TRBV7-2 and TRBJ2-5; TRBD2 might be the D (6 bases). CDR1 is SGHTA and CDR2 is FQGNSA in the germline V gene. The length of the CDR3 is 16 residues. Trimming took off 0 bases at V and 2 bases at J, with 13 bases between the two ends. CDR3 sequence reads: CASSLAVLAGQETQYF. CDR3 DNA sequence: TGTGCCAGCAGCTTAGCGGTTCTGGCGGGGCAAGAGACCCAGTACTTC.